This T cell receptor beta chain was identified in a study of monozygotic twins with inflammatory bowel disease. TCRdb reprocessed the 5' RACE reads, keeping one entry per CDR3 protein, no DNA. The repertoire shows a few hundred thousand distinct CDR3 sequences; the top ten hold just over 2.5%. Sequenced: blood. This TCR came from a human donor with ulcerative colitis or Crohn's disease, or a healthy co-twin of an affected twin (not recorded which).

The CDR3 here is CASMVGAETQYF. The rearrangement joins TRBV21-1 to TRBJ2-5; the TRBD1 assignment by TCRdb is unverifiable without DNA. TRBV21-1 constitutes a pseudogene. This CDR3 region has 12 residues.